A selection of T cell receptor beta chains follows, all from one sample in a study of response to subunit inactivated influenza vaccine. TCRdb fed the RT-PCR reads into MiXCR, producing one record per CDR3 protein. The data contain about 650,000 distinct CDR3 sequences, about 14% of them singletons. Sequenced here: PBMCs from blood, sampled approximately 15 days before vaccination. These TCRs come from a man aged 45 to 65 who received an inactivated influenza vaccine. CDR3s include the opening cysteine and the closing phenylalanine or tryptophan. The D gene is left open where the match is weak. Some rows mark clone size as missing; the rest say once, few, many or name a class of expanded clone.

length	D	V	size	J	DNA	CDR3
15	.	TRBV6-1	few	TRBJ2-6	TGTGCCAGCAGTCCTCAGCTCTCTGGGGCCAACGTCCTGACTTTC	CASSPQLSGANVLTF
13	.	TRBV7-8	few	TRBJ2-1	TGTGCCAGCAGCTTAGGATTTGGTGGCGAGCAGTTCTTC	CASSLGFGGEQFF
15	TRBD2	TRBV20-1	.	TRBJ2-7	TGCAGTGCTTTACCCCGACTAGCGGGAGACTACGAGCAGTACTTC	CSALPRLAGDYEQYF
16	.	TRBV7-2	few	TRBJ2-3	TGTGCCAGCAGCTTAACGCTGGGGGGAGGCACAGATACGCAGTATTTT	CASSLTLGGGTDTQYF
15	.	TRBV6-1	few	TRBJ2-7	TGTGCCAGCAGTGATGTGGGCCGCCAAATCTACGAGCAGTACTTC	CASSDVGRQIYEQYF
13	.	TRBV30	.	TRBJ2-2	TGTGCCTGGAGGGAAGGGGAGCACGGGGAGCTGTTTTTT	CAWREGEHGELFF
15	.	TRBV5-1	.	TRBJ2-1	TGCGCCAGCAGCATCCGCCGGGACCCCAGCCTTGAGCAGTTCTTC	CASSIRRDPSLEQFF
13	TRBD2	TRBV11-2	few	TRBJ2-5	TGTGCCAGCAGCTTTATGGCTAGCGGGGGGCAGTACTTC	CASSFMASGGQYF
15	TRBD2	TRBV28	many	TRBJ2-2	TGTGCCAGCAGTAGGCTAGCGGCGAACACCGGGGAGCTGTTTTTT	CASSRLAANTGELFF
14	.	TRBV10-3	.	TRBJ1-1	TGTGCCATCAGAGAGACGGGCATGAACACTGAAGCTTTCTTT	CAIRETGMNTEAFF
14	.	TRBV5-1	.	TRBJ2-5	TGCGCCAGCAGCTTGGGAGGGGGAGTAGAGACCCAGTACTTC	CASSLGGGVETQYF
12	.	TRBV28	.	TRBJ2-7	TGTGCCAGCAGCAGGGACATTTACGAGCAGTACTTC	CASSRDIYEQYF
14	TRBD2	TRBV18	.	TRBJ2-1	TGTGCCAGCTCACCCCGACTAGCTGGGAGTGAGCAGTTCTTC	CASSPRLAGSEQFF
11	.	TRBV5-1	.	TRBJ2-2	TGCGCCAGCAGCTCGGGACCGAGGCTGTTTTTT	CASSSGPRLFF
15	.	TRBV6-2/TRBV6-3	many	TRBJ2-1	TGTGCCAGCAGTTTCGCAGGGCGGGTGAGAAATGAGCAGTTCTTC	CASSFAGRVRNEQFF
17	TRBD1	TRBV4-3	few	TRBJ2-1	TGCGCCAGCAGCCAAGAGCCAACGGGACAGGGGAGGAATGAGCAGTTCTTC	CASSQEPTGQGRNEQFF
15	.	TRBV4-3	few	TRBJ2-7	TGCGCCAGCAGCCAAGTGTGGGGGCCTAGAGACGAGCAGTACTTC	CASSQVWGPRDEQYF
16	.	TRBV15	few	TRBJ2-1	TGTGCCACCAGCAGAGATAGCGACTCCGCCTACAATGAGCAGTTCTTC	CATSRDSDSAYNEQFF
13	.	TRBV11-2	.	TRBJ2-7	TGTGCCAGCAGCTTAGAATTCCACGACGAGCAGTACTTC	CASSLEFHDEQYF
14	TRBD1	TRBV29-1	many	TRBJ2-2	TGCAGCGTGCGGACAGGGGGCGGAACCGGGGAGCTGTTTTTT	CSVRTGGGTGELFF
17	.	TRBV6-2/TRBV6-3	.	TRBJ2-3	TGTGCCAGCAGTCGCCCTAGGGCGGGGGCGTACACAGATACGCAGTATTTT	CASSRPRAGAYTDTQYF
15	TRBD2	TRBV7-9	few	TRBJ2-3	TGTGCCAGCAGCTTGACGGCGGGAGCGAGAGATACGCAGTATTTT	CASSLTAGARDTQYF
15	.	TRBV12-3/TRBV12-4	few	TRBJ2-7	TGTGCCAGCAGTTTACTGGGCTCACTCCCCTACGAGCAGTACTTC	CASSLLGSLPYEQYF